The 18 T cell receptor beta chains listed next were all sequenced from one sample in a study of blood T cell repertoires in COVID-19. TCRdb's copy holds only in-frame clones and misses some; the assay was immunoSEQ multiplex PCR. The sample holds about 100,000 clones, approximately 91% seen once. Sequencing input: peripheral blood. Source of these receptors: a man aged 55 to 70 with acute or convalescent COVID-19.

The V gene is TRBV6-4, the J gene TRBJ1-6; D is unclear. The CDR3 length is 13 residues. In germline, CDR1 is MRHNA, CDR2 SNTAGT. The V gene lost 4 bases and the J gene lost 8 bases, with 9 bases spanning the gap. DNA for the CDR3: TGTGCCAGCAGTGCCCTTCCTGATTCACCCCTCCACTTT. This sequence encodes CASSALPDSPLHF.

The V call is TRBV27, the J call TRBJ1-6; tentative D call: TRBD1 (5 bases). CDR3 length: 14 amino acids. The V gene's germline CDR1 is MNHEY and CDR2 SMNVEV (reference sequence). Trimming stripped 4 bases from V and 10 bases from J, with 14 bases between. CDR3 DNA: TGTGCCAGCAGTTGGGGGGGGTGGGGATCACCCCTCCACTTT. This translates into CASSWGGWGSPLHF.

V usage is TRBV5-1 and J usage is TRBJ1-2; a possible D gene is TRBD1 (6 bases). The V gene lost 4 bases and the J gene lost 3 bases, with 10 bases spanning the gap. CDR1 and CDR2 from the germline V gene are SGHRS and YFSETQ. CDR3 length: 13 amino acids. This chain's CDR3 is CASSPSGDYGYTF. The CDR3 DNA sequence: TGCGCCAGCAGCCCTTCAGGGGACTATGGCTACACCTTC.

CDR3 sequence reads: CASSVSANTGELFF. The CDR3 DNA reads TGTGCCAGCAGCGTATCAGCGAACACCGGGGAGCTGTTTTTT. The V call is TRBV9, the J call TRBJ2-2; no definite D call. The V end lost 1 base, the J end lost 0 bases, and 4 bases lay between the germline ends. The germline gives CDR1 SGDLS, CDR2 YYNGEE. The CDR3 consists of 14 residues.

The rearrangement joins TRBV2 to TRBJ2-3, with 11 bases aligning to TRBD2. Trimming removed 6 bases from V and 4 bases from J; junction bases left unmatched: 15. CDR3 size: 18 residues. The germline V gene has CDR1 SNHLY and CDR2 FYNNEI. The CDR3 DNA sequence: TGTGCCAGCAGGCACCTGGGACTAGCGGTCGGAGCTGCAGATACGCAGTATTTT. This sequence encodes CASRHLGLAVGAADTQYF.

J is TRBJ1-2 and V is TRBV2; D uncertain. Germline assignment: CDR1 SNHLY and CDR2 FYNNEI. V was pared by 2 bases and J by 7 bases, with 14 bases between. The CDR3 length is 14 residues. CDR3 nucleotides: TGTGCCAGCAGTGAAAGGGCAGGAGGGCTTGGCTACACCTTC. Its protein is CASSERAGGLGYTF.

The gene calls are TRBV7-3 and TRBJ2-3; TRBD2 matches 8 bases. V lost 6 bases to trimming and J lost 3 bases; unmatched junction nucleotides: 11. The CDR3 totals 16 residues. Germline V gene data show CDR1 as SGHTA and CDR2 as FQGTGA. The CDR3 region has the DNA TGTGCCAGCAGTACGGATGGCGGGAGGAGAACAGATACGCAGTATTTT. Translated: CASSTDGGRRTDTQYF. Complete variable domain (other parts from reference TRBV7-3 and TRBJ2-3): GAGVSQTPSNKVTEKGKYVELRCDPISGHTALYWYRQSLGQGPEFLIYFQGTGAADDSGLPNDRFFAVRPEGSVSTLKIQRTERGDSAVYLCASSTDGGRRTDTQYFGPGTRLTVL.

This chain joins TRBV5-1 and TRBJ2-1; 7 bases agree with TRBD1. Germline loops: CDR1 SGHRS, CDR2 YFSETQ. This CDR3 contains 16 residues. The V gene end was trimmed by 4 bases and the J gene end by 6 bases; junction bases not matched to a gene: 13. The CDR3 reads CASSPPRQGVGNEQFF. The CDR3 bases are TGCGCCAGCAGCCCCCCACGACAGGGAGTGGGCAATGAGCAGTTCTTC.

The V and J genes are TRBV2 and TRBJ2-3; TRBD1 aligns across 11 bases. Germline V gives CDR1 SNHLY, CDR2 FYNNEI. The CDR3 runs to 15 residues. J gave up 5 bases and V 6 bases, and 7 bases lay outside the gene matches. The CDR3 DNA reads as TGTGCCAGCAGGGTGGACAGGGGGCGTCTAGATACGCAGTATTTT. This translates into CASRVDRGRLDTQYF.

This chain links TRBV28 with TRBJ1-1, with 7 bases identical to TRBD1. V dropped 6 bases and J dropped 2; count of bases not matched to a gene: 6. CDR1 and CDR2 from the germline V gene are MDHEN and SYDVKM. CDR3 size: 14 residues. The CDR3: CASRKGGGNTEAFF. The DNA of the CDR3 is TGTGCCAGCAGAAAAGGGGGCGGAAACACTGAAGCTTTCTTT.

The chain joins TRBV10-2 to TRBJ1-5, with D maybe TRBD1 (5 bases). The CDR3 totals 13 residues. The V gene lost 3 bases and the J gene lost 7 bases, with 10 bases spanning the gap. The germline V gene has CDR1 WSHSY and CDR2 SAAADI. The CDR3 region has the DNA TGCGCCAGCAGTGATTTGCGGGACCAGCCCCAGCATTTT. The encoded protein is CASSDLRDQPQHF.

The chain couples TRBV5-1 to TRBJ1-3; TRBD1 agrees at 7 bases. V lost 0 bases to trimming and J lost 3 bases; unmatched junction nucleotides: 6. CDR3 length: 16 amino acids. Germline-derived CDR1 and CDR2 are SGHRS and YFSETQ. CDR3: CASSLEGQIFGNTIYF. DNA of the CDR3: TGCGCCAGCAGCTTGGAGGGACAGATATTTGGAAACACCATATATTTT.

The chain uses TRBV7-9 and TRBJ1-1, with a weak D call TRBD1 (6 bases). CDR3 length equals 15 residues. Germline CDR1 and CDR2: SEHNR and FQNEAQ (reference sequence). Deletions cut 5 bases from V and 1 base from J, with 14 bases between. CDR3 nucleotide sequence: TGTGCCAGCAGCGCAAGAGGACAGACGAACACTGAAGCTTTCTTT. This translates into CASSARGQTNTEAFF.

The chain has TRBV7-2 and TRBJ2-1; 7 nucleotides match TRBD2. The CDR3 totals 15 residues. Germline V CDR1 and CDR2: SGHTA, FQGNSA. Trimming removed 2 bases from V and 5 bases from J; junction bases left unmatched: 6. The CDR3 loop reads CASSLNPGRNNEQFF. The CDR3 bases are TGTGCCAGCAGCTTAAACCCCGGGAGGAACAATGAGCAGTTCTTC.

V usage is TRBV5-3 and J usage is TRBJ1-1, with TRBD1 matching over 9 bases. TRBV5-3 is an ORF; its function is uncertain. The CDR3 loop spans 14 amino acids. V lost 4 bases and J lost 4; bases outside the gene matches: 5. CDR3 in DNA: TGTGCCAGAAGCCCGACAGGGGGTGGCACTGAAGCTTTCTTT. This codes for CARSPTGGGTEAFF.

The chain uses TRBV28 and TRBJ1-4; possibly TRBD1 for D (5 bases). Per the germline V gene, CDR1 is MDHEN and CDR2 is SYDVKM. With 8 bases removed from V and 7 bases from J, the gap between germline ends came to 20 bases. CDR3 length equals 15 residues. The CDR3 reads CASAKTVRDREKLFF. DNA for the CDR3: TGTGCCAGCGCGAAGACCGTCAGGGATCGTGAAAAACTGTTTTTT.

As regards this clone: Relative to the germline gene, one junction end is altered; a read error may explain this. The chain couples TRBV10-1 to TRBJ2-7; tentative D call: TRBD2 (5 bases). The germline gives CDR1 WNHNN, CDR2 SYGVQD (reference sequence). The CDR3 has 12 residues. CDR3 DNA: TGCGCCAACAGTGAGGGCGGTTACGAGCAGTACTTC. It encodes CANSEGGYEQYF.

V usage is TRBV6-6 and J usage is TRBJ2-1, with TRBD1 matching over 8 bases. The CDR3 extends over 14 amino acids. Germline V gene data show CDR1 as MNHNY and CDR2 as SVGAGI (reference sequence). V was clipped by 4 bases and J by 7 bases; unmatched bases: 6. CDR3 coding DNA: TGTGCCAGCAGTTTTCAGGGGGCCGTAAATGAGCAGTTCTTC. It codes for CASSFQGAVNEQFF.